This T cell receptor (beta chain) was captured in a study of control samples from healthy donors and cancer patients. Sequencing was performed with immunoSEQ multiplex PCR; in TCRdb, only in-frame clones are kept and a portion is missing. The table has 110,000 to 150,000 clones, about 90% seen once; the top ten hold approximately 7%. With 0 bases clipped from V and 4 bases from J, the junction kept 5 bases outside the gene matches. This CDR3 region has 14 residues. Germline V CDR1 and CDR2: SQVTM, ANQGSEA. Material for sequencing was blood. The sequence was collected from a man between 18 and 35 years old in good health. This chain links TRBV29-1 with TRBJ2-7; 8 bases align to TRBD2. CDR3 loop: CSVEDGQRGYEQYF. DNA of the CDR3: TGCAGCGTTGAAGATGGACAGCGGGGGTACGAGCAGTACTTC.